In this sample, the clone carrying this TCR beta chain turned up a few times. The antigen is unknown. Germline CDR1 is DFQATT and CDR2 is SNEGSKA (reference sequence). J gave up 7 bases and V 0 bases, and 7 bases lay outside the gene matches. The CDR3 loop spans 14 amino acids. This sample stems from a study of response to subunit inactivated influenza vaccine. Study findings and constraints: The authors proposed limited new T cell recruitment per seasonal influenza vaccination.

TCRdb used MiXCR to reprocess the RT-PCR reads, holding one entry per CDR3 protein. The sample lists 800,000 or so distinct CDR3 sequences, 20% to 25% occurring once. This receptor was taken from a man aged 45-65 years who received an inactivated influenza vaccine. The gene calls are TRBV20-1 and TRBJ2-7; the match to TRBD1 covers 9 bases. Sequenced material: PBMCs from blood, taken roughly 5 days after vaccination. CDR3 sequence: CSARDNRGRREQYF. DNA for the CDR3: TGCAGTGCTAGAGATAACAGGGGGCGTCGGGAGCAGTACTTC.